Shown below are 20 T cell receptor beta chains from a single sample sequenced in a study of OX40 agonist ivuxolimab in advanced cancers. Sequencing was performed with immunoSEQ multiplex PCR; in TCRdb, only in-frame clones are kept and a portion is missing. The table lists 65,000 to 75,000 clones, around 84% of them singletons. The sequencing used CD4+ or CD8+ T cells sorted from blood, collected in a trial of the OX40 agonist ivuxolimab. All receptors derive from an adult with an advanced solid tumor such as melanoma, head and neck, liver or kidney cancer.

The rearrangement uses TRBV11-3 and TRBJ2-1, with a weak D call TRBD2 (5 bases). Germline V gene lookup returns CDR1 SGHNT and CDR2 YENEEA. This CDR3 comprises 13 residues. V was clipped by 1 base and J by 4 bases, with 5 bases between them. The CDR3 reads CASSLGEYNEQFF. The CDR3 DNA reads TGTGCCAGCAGCTTAGGGGAGTACAATGAGCAGTTCTTC.

The chain links TRBV2 to TRBJ1-5, with unresolved D. The CDR3 runs 13 residues. Germline loops: CDR1 SNHLY, CDR2 FYNNEI. Trimming shortened V by 8 bases and J by 4 bases, and 12 bases separated the two germline ends. In DNA form, the CDR3 reads TGTGCCAGCGACCCCGGCGGGAATCAGCCCCAGCATTTT. This sequence encodes CASDPGGNQPQHF. Together with reference TRBV2 and TRBJ1-5, the CDR3 gives the full variable domain: EPEVTQTPSHQVTQMGQEVILRCVPISNHLYFYWYRQILGQKVEFLVSFYNNEISEKSEIFDDQFSVERPDGSNFTLKIRSTKLEDSAMYFCASDPGGNQPQHFGDGTRLSIL.

The genes are TRBV29-1 and TRBJ2-5, with 12 bases lining up with TRBD1. With V trimmed by 6 bases and J by 4 bases, 9 bases remained unmatched. Germline-derived CDR1 and CDR2 are SQVTM and ANQGSEA. This CDR3 has 15 amino acids. The CDR3 DNA sequence: TGCAGCGTGACGCCGGGACAGGGGGCGCGAGAGACCCAGTACTTC. Protein product: CSVTPGQGARETQYF. The full variable domain, with the rest looked up from reference TRBV29-1 and TRBJ2-5, is SAVISQKPSRDICQRGTSLTIQCQVDSQVTMMFWYRQQPGQSLTLIATANQGSEATYESGFVIDKFPISRPNLTFSTLTVSNMSPEDSSIYLCSVTPGQGARETQYFGPGTRLLVL.

V and J are TRBV10-3 and TRBJ2-5; D might be TRBD2 (5 bases). CDR3 length equals 11 residues. Germline loops: CDR1 ENHRY, CDR2 SYGVKD. The germline V and J ends were trimmed by 6 bases and 3 bases, with 5 bases remaining between them. The DNA of the CDR3 is TGTGCCATCAGGAGGGAAGAGACCCAGTACTTC. The encoded protein is CAIRREETQYF.

The chain employs TRBV6-1 and TRBJ2-7, with 9 nucleotides matching TRBD1. The V gene's germline CDR1 is MNHNS and CDR2 SASEGT. J was trimmed by 3 bases and V by 8 bases; bases with no gene match: 5. The CDR3 sequence is 13 residues long. The CDR3 DNA is TGTGCCAGCGCTGGGACAGGGTTCTACGAGCAGTACTTC. It specifies CASAGTGFYEQYF.

CDR3: CSVGNAQGSEQFF. The CDR3 DNA sequence: TGCAGCGTTGGCAACGCTCAGGGTTCCGAGCAGTTCTTC. The chain combines TRBV29-1 with TRBJ2-1, with D possibly TRBD1 on 5 matching bases. There are 13 residues in the CDR3. Germline V gives CDR1 SQVTM, CDR2 ANQGSEA. With 4 bases removed from V and 10 bases from J, the gap between germline ends came to 17 bases.

The chain links TRBV28 to TRBJ2-7, with no clear D. Germline CDR1 reads MDHEN; CDR2 reads SYDVKM. V lost 5 bases and J 9 bases, leaving 11 bases between the germline ends. The CDR3 is 11 residues long. CDR3 region: CASSPQGRQYF. The CDR3 DNA reads TGTGCCAGCAGTCCCCAAGGTCGGCAGTACTTC.

The chain links TRBV2 to TRBJ2-5; the match to TRBD2 covers 12 bases. Trimming cost V 7 bases and J 1 base; bases outside gene matches: 4. CDR3 length: 15 residues. Germline CDR1 SNHLY, CDR2 FYNNEI. The CDR3 reads CASTGLAGFQETQYF. As DNA, the CDR3 is TGTGCCAGCACCGGACTAGCGGGGTTCCAAGAGACCCAGTACTTC.

The V and J genes are TRBV30 and TRBJ1-5; D is ambiguous. V was shortened by 0 bases and J by 6 bases, with 12 bases between the two germline ends. This CDR3 has 14 amino acids. The germline V gene encodes CDR1 GTSNPN and CDR2 SVGIG (reference sequence). The CDR3 DNA sequence: TGTGCCTGGAGTGTACGAAGGGCTGGTCAGCCCCAGCATTTT. It is translated as CAWSVRRAGQPQHF.

This rearrangement joins TRBV5-1 to TRBJ1-6; D possibly corresponds to TRBD1 (6 bases). The CDR3 has 15 amino acids. Germline CDR1 and CDR2: SGHRS and YFSETQ. V dropped 5 bases and J dropped 7 bases, with 16 bases sitting between them. CDR3 in amino acids: CASRYSGTTNSPLHF. Here the CDR3 DNA reads TGCGCCAGCAGGTACTCCGGGACAACGAATTCACCCCTCCACTTT.

The V and J genes are TRBV7-2 and TRBJ2-2; tentatively, D is TRBD1 (5 bases). The CDR3 loop spans 14 amino acids. V lost 0 bases to trimming and J lost 6 bases, with 8 bases between them. Germline loops: CDR1 SGHTA, CDR2 FQGNSA. This CDR3 is CASSLALGAGELFF. CDR3 sequence (DNA): TGTGCCAGCAGCTTAGCGCTAGGGGCCGGGGAGCTGTTTTTT.

The chain combines TRBV18 with TRBJ2-7; tentatively, D is TRBD1 or TRBD2 (6 bases each). The CDR3 consists of 15 residues. V lost 3 bases, J lost 6 bases, and 18 bases lay in between. Germline lookup yields CDR1 KGHSH and CDR2 LQKENI. This CDR3 reads CASSPSRGRQGEQYF. The CDR3 bases are TGTGCCAGCTCACCCAGTCGGGGGCGACAAGGCGAGCAGTACTTC.

A few counts support this clone. The chain combines TRBV7-9 with TRBJ1-1; 8 bases align to TRBD1. V trimming: 3 bases; J trimming: 5 bases; junction bases outside the gene matches: 5. CDR3 length equals 14 residues. Germline CDR1 is SEHNR and CDR2 is FQNEAQ (reference sequence). CDR3 nucleotide sequence: TGTGCCAGCAGCTTGGGACAGGTGGAAACTGAAGCTTTCTTT. The encoded protein is CASSLGQVETEAFF.

In its sample, this clone was seen a few times. This chain uses TRBV28 with TRBJ2-7, with 15 bases lining up with TRBD2. J gave up 7 bases and V 7 bases, and 5 bases lay outside the gene matches. From germline, CDR1 is MDHEN and CDR2 SYDVKM. This CDR3 region has 14 residues. CDR3 loop: CASNSGTSGGEQYF. DNA of the CDR3: TGTGCCAGCAATTCCGGGACTAGCGGGGGGGAGCAGTACTTC.

The sample holds one count of this clone. V usage is TRBV25-1 and J usage is TRBJ2-5; D is unresolved. Germline CDR1 reads MGHDK; CDR2 reads SYGVNS. V lost 4 bases and J lost 7, with 13 bases in between. CDR3 length: 13 residues. The CDR3 coding sequence is TGTGCCAGCAGTGTTGACGGACGCAGGACCCAGTACTTC. It is translated as CASSVDGRRTQYF.

The chain joins TRBV6-5 to TRBJ2-7; a weak D match, TRBD1 (6 bases). V was trimmed by 5 bases and J by 5 bases, leaving 16 bases between them. Germline values: CDR1 MNHEY, CDR2 SVGAGI. The CDR3 is made up of 14 amino acids. In DNA, the CDR3 is TGTGCCAGCAGTCCTTGGGACATTCGGGACGAGCAGTACTTC. This translates into CASSPWDIRDEQYF.

The chain has TRBV30 and TRBJ1-3; unclear D gene. The V end lost 4 bases, the J end lost 3 bases, and 13 bases lay between the germline ends. The CDR3 spans 14 residues. Per the germline V gene, CDR1 is GTSNPN and CDR2 is SVGIG (reference sequence). The CDR3 sequence is CAWTEDADGNTIYF. In DNA, the CDR3 is TGTGCCTGGACCGAGGACGCTGATGGAAACACCATATATTTT.

The chain couples TRBV18 to TRBJ2-7; D may correspond to TRBD1 or TRBD2 (5 bases each). The germline V gene encodes CDR1 KGHSH and CDR2 LQKENI. Deletions cut 0 bases from V and 2 bases from J, with 8 bases between. The CDR3 spans 14 residues. DNA of the CDR3: TGTGCCAGCTCACCACCGGGACCTGCCTACGAGCAGTACTTC. It yields the protein CASSPPGPAYEQYF.

There are a few counts of this clone. The J gene is TRBJ2-5, the V gene TRBV6-6, with 8 bases lining up with TRBD1. The CDR3 is 14 amino acids. Trimming removed 6 bases from V and 3 bases from J; junction bases left unmatched: 6. Germline V lookup: CDR1 MNHNY, CDR2 SVGAGI (reference sequence). The CDR3 loop is CASSRGQAEETQYF. DNA of the CDR3: TGTGCCAGCAGCCGGGGACAGGCAGAAGAGACCCAGTACTTC.

The count of this clone is one. The chain is built from TRBV9 and TRBJ2-3; D is uncertain. Deletions cut 2 bases from V and 9 bases from J, with 10 bases between. This CDR3 has 12 residues. The germline CDR1 and CDR2 sequences are SGDLS and YYNGEE. CDR3 residues: CASSVRSGTQYF. In DNA form, the CDR3 reads TGTGCCAGCAGCGTCCGTAGTGGGACGCAGTATTTT. The whole variable domain, filled in from reference TRBV9 and TRBJ2-3, reads DSGVTQTPKHLITATGQRVTLRCSPRSGDLSVYWYQQSLDQGLQFLIQYYNGEERAKGNILERFSAQQFPDLHSELNLSSLELGDSALYFCASSVRSGTQYFGPGTRLTVL.